This TCR beta chain originates from a study of T cell changes during pregnancy in multiple sclerosis. Profiled with immunoSEQ multiplex PCR; TCRdb holds only in-frame clones, not every one. The data contain around 30,000 clones, roughly 89% of them seen just once; the ten biggest clones take up 5% to 5.5%. This clone appeared a single time. V was clipped by 5 bases and J by 2 bases, with 15 bases between them. The CDR3 spans 15 residues. The germline CDR1 and CDR2 sequences are MNHEY and SVGAGI. Source: CD8+ T cells from peripheral blood mononuclear cells, taken in the first trimester of pregnancy. The receptor was isolated from a female donor with multiple sclerosis, enrolled in a pregnancy study. This chain joins TRBV6-5 and TRBJ1-2; no clear D. The CDR3 sequence: CASSPARGTNYGYTF. The CDR3 DNA reads TGTGCCAGCAGTCCTGCCCGGGGAACAAACTATGGCTACACCTTC.